The 14 T cell receptor beta chains given below trace back to one sample, sequenced in a study of blood T cell repertoires in COVID-19. Sequencing was performed with immunoSEQ multiplex PCR; in TCRdb, only in-frame clones are kept and a portion is missing. The table includes roughly 280,000 clones, about nine tenths detected once. Sequencing was done on a sample of PBMCs or T cells enriched from blood (not recorded which). Receptor source: a woman aged 25 to 45 with acute COVID-19.

The J gene is TRBJ2-7, the V gene TRBV19, with 7 bases lining up with TRBD1. V lost 3 bases, J lost 3 bases, and 5 bases stayed unmatched. From germline, CDR1 is LNHDA and CDR2 SQIVND (reference sequence). The CDR3 has 14 amino acids. The CDR3 sequence is CASSIPGQVYEQYF. DNA for the CDR3: TGTGCCAGTAGTATCCCCGGACAGGTCTACGAGCAGTACTTC. Drawing the rest from reference TRBV19 and TRBJ2-7, the complete variable domain is DGGITQSPKYLFRKEGQNVTLSCEQNLNHDAMYWYRQDPGQGLRLIYYSQIVNDFQKGDIAEGYSVSREKKESFPLTVTSAQKNPTAFYLCASSIPGQVYEQYFGPGTRLTVT.

The chain couples TRBV18 to TRBJ2-7; the match to TRBD1 covers 9 bases. The CDR3 totals 20 residues. The germline V gene encodes CDR1 KGHSH and CDR2 LQKENI. After removal of 0 bases from V and 1 base from J, the junction contained 16 bases not matched to a gene. The CDR3 DNA sequence: TGTGCCAGCTCACCACCGCCTGTTGCGGGGACAGGGCATATTTCCTACGAGCAGTACTTC. This sequence encodes CASSPPPVAGTGHISYEQYF.

V usage is TRBV5-1 and J usage is TRBJ2-2; D might be TRBD2 (5 bases). This CDR3 region has 13 residues. The V end was cut by 7 bases, the J end by 3 bases, with 10 bases between. Germline values: CDR1 SGHRS, CDR2 YFSETQ. The CDR3 reads CASSDSDTGELFF. As DNA, the CDR3 is TGCGCCAGCTCGGACTCTGACACCGGGGAGCTGTTTTTT.

The J gene is TRBJ2-3, the V gene TRBV6-5, with a weak D call TRBD1 (6 bases). The CDR3 spans 14 residues. V shed 6 bases and J shed 3 bases, with 13 bases lying between them. Germline V lookup: CDR1 MNHEY, CDR2 SVGAGI. CDR3 coding DNA: TGTGCCAGCAGAAACAGGGTTTGGACAGATACGCAGTATTTT. This encodes CASRNRVWTDTQYF.

The V and J genes are TRBV5-1 and TRBJ1-1; tentative D call: TRBD1 (6 bases). Germline CDR1 and CDR2: SGHRS and YFSETQ. The CDR3 is 17 residues long. Trimming removed 3 bases from V and 0 bases from J, with 18 bases in between. For the CDR3, the DNA is TGCGCCAGCAGCTCCCGTGCGGGGGCTGGGATGAACACTGAAGCTTTCTTT. Translation gives CASSSRAGAGMNTEAFF.

This chain joins TRBV15 and TRBJ1-2; 11 bases align to TRBD1. CDR1 LNHNV and CDR2 YYDKDF come from the germline V gene (reference sequence). The junction had 4 bases not matched to a gene; V was cut back by 6 bases and J by 7 bases. The CDR3 length is 13 residues. The CDR3 sequence is CATSTDRGLGYTF. DNA for the CDR3: TGTGCCACCAGTACGGACAGGGGGCTTGGCTACACCTTC. Full variable domain (remainder filled in from reference TRBV15 and TRBJ1-2): DAMVIQNPRYQVTQFGKPVTLSCSQTLNHNVMYWYQQKSSQAPKLLFHYYDKDFNNEADTPDNFQSRRPNTSFCFLDIRSPGLGDTAMYLCATSTDRGLGYTFGSGTRLTVV.

The V gene is TRBV19, the J gene TRBJ2-7; D is perhaps TRBD2 (5 bases). The CDR3 contains 14 residues. Germline CDR1 and CDR2: LNHDA and SQIVND (reference sequence). The germline V and J ends were trimmed by 7 bases and 5 bases, with 18 bases remaining between them. CDR3 sequence (DNA): TGTGCCAGTACCCGAGGGAGCTGGAGCGACGAGCAGTACTTC. This translates into CASTRGSWSDEQYF.

The chain links TRBV6-5 to TRBJ2-2; 7 bases match TRBD1. CDR3 length equals 13 residues. CDR1 and CDR2 from the germline V gene are MNHEY and SVGAGI. V gave up 7 bases and J gave up 4 bases; unmatched junction bases: 3. The CDR3 sequence is CASIPGGTGELFF. The CDR3 DNA is TGTGCCAGCATCCCAGGGGGCACCGGGGAGCTGTTTTTT.

This chain links TRBV19 with TRBJ2-7; TRBD2 matches 7 bases. V shed 5 bases, J shed 3 bases, and the junction held 4 bases outside the gene matches. This CDR3 is built from 13 residues. Per germline, CDR1 LNHDA and CDR2 SQIVND (reference sequence). CDR3 coding DNA: TGTGCCAGTAGTGAACTAGCGAACTACGAGCAGTACTTC. Encoded protein: CASSELANYEQYF.

The rearrangement joins TRBV19 to TRBJ2-5; a possible D gene is TRBD2 (6 bases). With 3 bases removed from V and 5 bases from J, the gap between germline ends came to 19 bases. The CDR3 runs 16 residues. Germline V gene lookup returns CDR1 LNHDA and CDR2 SQIVND (reference sequence). The CDR3 nucleotides read TGTGCCAGTAGTATGCTAGCGCCTAGGTCGGGGGAGACCCAGTACTTC. This codes for CASSMLAPRSGETQYF.

V is TRBV7-8 and J is TRBJ2-2; TRBD1 matches 7 bases. CDR3 length equals 15 residues. The trim removed 6 bases at V and 4 bases at J, leaving 8 bases unmatched. The germline CDR1 and CDR2 sequences are SGHVS and FQNEAQ. CDR3: CASRDSPGGTGELFF. The CDR3 DNA follows: TGTGCCAGCAGAGACAGTCCAGGGGGCACCGGGGAGCTGTTTTTT.

The chain combines TRBV7-2 with TRBJ1-1; 7 bases fit TRBD1. The CDR3 is made up of 12 amino acids. Germline trimming cut 3 bases from V and 10 bases from J; bases unmatched to any gene: 5. Germline CDR1 and CDR2: SGHTA and FQGNSA. The CDR3 here is CASSFDRVGAFF. CDR3 nucleotide sequence: TGTGCCAGCAGCTTTGACAGGGTCGGAGCTTTCTTT. The full variable domain, its missing parts supplied by reference TRBV7-2 and TRBJ1-1, is GAGVSQSPSNKVTEKGKDVELRCDPISGHTALYWYRQSLGQGLEFLIYFQGNSAPDKSGLPSDRFSAERTGGSVSTLTIQRTQQEDSAVYLCASSFDRVGAFFGQGTRLTVV.

The chain is built from TRBV2 and TRBJ2-4; 8 bases agree with TRBD1. V dropped 7 bases and J dropped 8; count of bases not matched to a gene: 7. This CDR3 has 13 amino acids. Looked up from germline, CDR1 is SNHLY and CDR2 is FYNNEI. CDR3 in amino acids: CASTGQEWDIQYF. The CDR3 nucleotides read TGTGCCAGCACGGGACAGGAGTGGGACATTCAGTACTTC.

The chain joins TRBV6-2 or TRBV6-3 to TRBJ1-1, with D tentatively TRBD1 (5 bases). Deletions cut 2 bases from V and 1 base from J, with 8 bases between. The CDR3 loop spans 14 amino acids. Germline V CDR1 and CDR2: MNHEY, SVGEGT. This CDR3 reads CASSYRGTNTEAFF. For the CDR3, the DNA is TGTGCCAGCAGTTACCGGGGGACGAACACTGAAGCTTTCTTT.